This entry concerns a single TCR beta chain. The same CDR3 can be traced to other DNA sequences in this sample. This sample was taken from a study of blood T cell repertoires in COVID-19. Study-wide context: The analysed material was cDNA or gDNA that came from T cells, B-cell-depleted T cells, or PBMCs.

Source study methods: By means of reference gene primer amplification, nucleated cell counts were estimated. Repertoires were generated with immunoSEQ multiplex PCR, while TCRdb's copy carries only in-frame clones and drops some. The DNA was the basis for D and trimming; V, J and clone size are from that table. The top ten clones hold approximately 23% of a sample with some 47,000 clones, about 85% of them seen once. Sequencing was performed on peripheral blood. This sequence was found in a woman at least 80 years old in a cohort sampled during active or convalescent COVID-19.

The CDR3 loop is CASSLAGGETQYF. The CDR3 nucleotides are TGCGCCAGCAGCTTGGCCGGGGGAGAGACCCAGTACTTC. The chain is built from TRBV5-1 and TRBJ2-5, with D tentatively TRBD2 (6 bases). CDR3 size: 13 residues. Germline V lookup: CDR1 SGHRS, CDR2 YFSETQ. V lost 0 bases, J lost 4 bases, and 7 bases lay in between.